Listed below are T cell receptor beta chains from one sample, sequenced in a study of T-cell reconstitution after alpha-beta-depleted transplantation in children. TCRdb re-called the PCR reads through MiXCR, storing one row per CDR3 protein. The sample records 300,000 or so distinct CDR3 sequences, around 25% being singletons. Sequences were derived from PBMCs, mostly from graft donor cells, sampled 180 days after TCRalphabeta/CD19-depleted stem cell transplant. Receptors were obtained from a male patient younger than 18 who had a stem cell transplant for acute lymphoblastic leukemia, so the T cells may come from the graft donor. The CDR3 runs from the conserved cysteine through the conserved F or W. A D gene is named only where the DNA matches it firmly.

J gene: TRBJ2-2; V gene: TRBV16; D gene: NA; CDR3 protein: CASSQLGNGELFF
J gene: TRBJ2-4; V gene: TRBV3-1; D gene: NA; CDR3 protein: CASSQMNIQYF
J gene: TRBJ2-2; V gene: TRBV29-1; D gene: NA; CDR3 protein: CSVEGTTNTGELFF
J gene: TRBJ2-3; V gene: TRBV20-1; D gene: NA; CDR3 protein: CSAHTTDNTDTQYF
J gene: TRBJ2-7; V gene: TRBV18; D gene: NA; CDR3 protein: CASSPARGPYEQYF
J gene: TRBJ2-7; V gene: TRBV19; D gene: NA; CDR3 protein: CASSSTPGLLYEQYF
J gene: TRBJ2-1; V gene: TRBV12-3/TRBV12-4; D gene: NA; CDR3 protein: CASSPPGLLGVNEQFF
J gene: TRBJ2-5; V gene: TRBV25-1; D gene: NA; CDR3 protein: CASSEYRETQYF
J gene: TRBJ2-5; V gene: TRBV2; D gene: TRBD2; CDR3 protein: CASGGRWETQYF
J gene: TRBJ1-2; V gene: TRBV9; D gene: NA; CDR3 protein: CASSVQWSRYTF
J gene: TRBJ2-7; V gene: TRBV5-1; D gene: NA; CDR3 protein: CASSPRGLSYEQYF
J gene: TRBJ2-7; V gene: TRBV10-3; D gene: TRBD1; CDR3 protein: CAISAPGQGRYEQYF
J gene: TRBJ2-3; V gene: TRBV7-3; D gene: NA; CDR3 protein: CASSNSGTDTQYF
J gene: TRBJ1-2; V gene: TRBV6-1; D gene: NA; CDR3 protein: CASSVPGLLTGGDTF
J gene: TRBJ2-3; V gene: TRBV19; D gene: TRBD2; CDR3 protein: CASSRTSGRAGDTQYF
J gene: TRBJ2-5; V gene: TRBV7-2; D gene: TRBD2; CDR3 protein: CASSSHSGRETQYF
J gene: TRBJ2-7; V gene: TRBV27; D gene: TRBD2; CDR3 protein: CASTGGREQYF
J gene: TRBJ2-2; V gene: TRBV29-1; D gene: TRBD2; CDR3 protein: CSVASGRAMGELFF
J gene: TRBJ2-4; V gene: TRBV2; D gene: NA; CDR3 protein: CASSGLPISKNIQYF
J gene: TRBJ2-7; V gene: TRBV20-1; D gene: TRBD2; CDR3 protein: CSAQTSGRRGEQYF
J gene: TRBJ1-2; V gene: TRBV15; D gene: NA; CDR3 protein: CATSTRALRGGYTF
J gene: TRBJ2-7; V gene: TRBV20-1; D gene: NA; CDR3 protein: CSARAQVSYVQYF
J gene: TRBJ2-5; V gene: TRBV5-6; D gene: NA; CDR3 protein: CASSFGSLKETQYF
J gene: TRBJ2-1; V gene: TRBV7-3; D gene: TRBD2; CDR3 protein: CASSLGRHNEQFF
J gene: TRBJ1-1; V gene: TRBV5-1; D gene: NA; CDR3 protein: CASSLPSYTEAFF
J gene: TRBJ2-1; V gene: TRBV11-2; D gene: NA; CDR3 protein: CASSERDSANEQFF
J gene: TRBJ2-5; V gene: TRBV5-1; D gene: TRBD2; CDR3 protein: CASSLRAGGPAAQYF
J gene: TRBJ2-1; V gene: TRBV20-1; D gene: TRBD2; CDR3 protein: CCAPRSFEGGRNEQFF
J gene: TRBJ2-7; V gene: TRBV20-1; D gene: NA; CDR3 protein: CSATRQTYEQYF
J gene: TRBJ2-7; V gene: TRBV7-3; D gene: NA; CDR3 protein: CASSLEPGGVYEQYF
J gene: TRBJ2-3; V gene: TRBV6-1; D gene: TRBD2; CDR3 protein: CASAPAGGLGTQYF
J gene: TRBJ1-2; V gene: TRBV7-9; D gene: TRBD1; CDR3 protein: CASSLTGTGNYGYTF
J gene: TRBJ1-5; V gene: TRBV20-1; D gene: NA; CDR3 protein: CSAGQCNQPQHF
J gene: TRBJ2-1; V gene: TRBV19; D gene: TRBD2; CDR3 protein: CASSIGASGTSEQFF
J gene: TRBJ2-7; V gene: TRBV9; D gene: NA; CDR3 protein: CASSVDPSSYEQYF
J gene: TRBJ2-1; V gene: TRBV20-1; D gene: NA; CDR3 protein: CSARGAEGHNEQFF
J gene: TRBJ2-2; V gene: TRBV9; D gene: TRBD2; CDR3 protein: CASSVGLARTGELFF
J gene: TRBJ2-7; V gene: TRBV19; D gene: NA; CDR3 protein: CASSVAPSIGQYF
J gene: TRBJ2-7; V gene: TRBV4-1; D gene: NA; CDR3 protein: CASSQGGVVPYEQYF
J gene: TRBJ2-2; V gene: TRBV2; D gene: TRBD2; CDR3 protein: CASMAMGLAINTGELFF
J gene: TRBJ2-2; V gene: TRBV15; D gene: NA; CDR3 protein: CATSLWAGELFF
J gene: TRBJ1-2; V gene: TRBV29-1; D gene: NA; CDR3 protein: CSVGSGGRVNYGYTF
J gene: TRBJ1-2; V gene: TRBV20-1; D gene: NA; CDR3 protein: CSARDAGAYGYTF
J gene: TRBJ2-3; V gene: TRBV7-3; D gene: TRBD2; CDR3 protein: CASSLRLAASTDTQYF
J gene: TRBJ2-2; V gene: TRBV15; D gene: NA; CDR3 protein: CATSRPSGPITGELFF